This TCR beta chain was captured by sequencing in a study of control samples from healthy donors and cancer patients. Sequenced by immunoSEQ multiplex PCR; TCRdb stores in-frame clones only, minus some. The sample has about 100,000 clones; around 89% are singletons. This CDR3 comprises 15 residues. Germline CDR1 GTSNPN, CDR2 SVGIG (reference sequence). V trimming: 0 bases; J trimming: 4 bases; junction bases outside the gene matches: 5. The receptor was derived from a man aged 30 to 39 in good health. The material sequenced was blood. The V and J genes are TRBV30 and TRBJ2-2, with TRBD1 matching over 7 bases. CDR3 loop: CAWSVWDSSTGELFF. The CDR3 DNA reads as TGTGCCTGGAGTGTTTGGGACAGCTCCACCGGGGAGCTGTTTTTT.